Listed here are 31 T cell receptor beta chains from one sample, sequenced in a study of cytomegalovirus exposure and HLA in healthy donors. Only in-frame clones appear in the TCRdb table, and some are missing; sequencing was by immunoSEQ multiplex PCR. The sample has about 120,000 clones; about 96% are singletons. The sequenced sample consisted of PBMCs. These receptors all come from a man between 18 and 35 years old in good health and CMV-seronegative.

The CDR3 nucleotides read TGTGCCAGCAGCGACCGACTAGCGCCCTTAGATACGCAGTATTTT. Translation: CASSDRLAPLDTQYF. The V call is TRBV9, the J call TRBJ2-3, with 8 bases fitting TRBD2. From germline, CDR1 is SGDLS and CDR2 YYNGEE. V gave up 3 bases and J gave up 5 bases; unmatched junction bases: 8. CDR3 size: 15 residues.

The gene calls are TRBV27 and TRBJ2-7; TRBD2 agrees at 8 bases. This CDR3 comprises 13 residues. Germline CDR1 reads MNHEY; CDR2 reads SMNVEV (reference sequence). With V trimmed by 6 bases and J by 3 bases, 4 bases remained unmatched. The CDR3 here is CASSRGGLYEQYF. CDR3 bases: TGTGCCAGCAGCCGGGGGGGGCTCTACGAGCAGTACTTC.

V gene TRBV6-1 combines with J gene TRBJ1-1; D is unresolved. This CDR3 is 16 amino acids long. Per germline, CDR1 MNHNS and CDR2 SASEGT. Trimming shortened V by 0 bases and J by 1 base, and 12 bases separated the two germline ends. In DNA form, the CDR3 reads TGTGCCAGCAGTGAAGCGTACCGGGAATGGAACACTGAAGCTTTCTTT. This gives the protein CASSEAYREWNTEAFF.

The V gene is TRBV28, the J gene TRBJ2-5, with 9 positions matching TRBD1. The CDR3 runs 15 residues. CDR1 is MDHEN and CDR2 is SYDVKM in the germline V gene. V shed 10 bases and J 7 bases; nucleotides not matched to a gene: 16. The CDR3 spells CATFTGTGTGRTQYF. The CDR3 DNA reads TGTGCCACCTTTACCGGGACAGGGACGGGGAGGACCCAGTACTTC.

This chain links TRBV6-5 with TRBJ2-5, with D maybe TRBD1 (6 bases). There are 16 residues in the CDR3. CDR1 is MNHEY and CDR2 is SVGAGI in the germline V gene. The V end was cut by 0 bases, the J end by 4 bases, with 15 bases between. The CDR3 nucleotides read TGTGCCAGCAGTTACTCAGGCCAGGGGTTAGGAGAGACCCAGTACTTC. Protein: CASSYSGQGLGETQYF.

The rearrangement uses TRBV21-1 and TRBJ1-2. TRBV21-1 is reported as a pseudogene. This CDR3 comprises 14 residues. CDR3 sequence reads: CASSKVSRRDGYTF. The CDR3 nucleotides are TGTGCCAGCAGCAAAGTATCACGGCGGGATGGCTACACCTTC.

The genes are TRBV4-2 and TRBJ2-1; D is ambiguous. Germline-derived CDR1 and CDR2 are LGHNA and YNFKEQ. V lost 0 bases to trimming and J lost 7 bases, with 7 bases between them. CDR3 length equals 13 residues. This CDR3 reads CASSQDAANEQFF. CDR3 in DNA: TGTGCCAGCAGCCAAGACGCGGCTAATGAGCAGTTCTTC.

The V and J genes are TRBV28 and TRBJ1-5; 7 positions agree with TRBD1. CDR3 length equals 15 residues. The junction had 6 bases not matched to a gene; V was cut back by 5 bases and J by 2 bases. Germline V gene lookup returns CDR1 MDHEN and CDR2 SYDVKM. The CDR3 reads CASSPQGVGNQPQHF. DNA for the CDR3: TGTGCCAGCAGTCCTCAGGGGGTCGGCAATCAGCCCCAGCATTTT.

The rearrangement joins TRBV5-8 to TRBJ2-7; D may be TRBD1 (6 bases). Trimming removed 0 bases at V and 2 bases at J, with 9 bases between. The CDR3 consists of 14 residues. The germline V gene encodes CDR1 SGHTS and CDR2 YDEGEE. The CDR3 sequence is CASSLAQGPYEQYF. The CDR3 coding sequence is TGTGCCAGCAGCTTGGCCCAGGGGCCCTACGAGCAGTACTTC. The full variable domain, rest sourced from reference TRBV5-8 and TRBJ2-7, is EAGVTQSPTHLIKTRGQQATLRCSPISGHTSVYWYQQALGLGLQFLLWYDEGEERNRGNFPPRFSGRQFPNYSSELNVNALELEDSALYLCASSLAQGPYEQYFGPGTRLTVT.

The rearrangement uses TRBV7-8 and TRBJ1-5, with D maybe TRBD1 (6 bases). The CDR3 is 16 amino acids. With 5 bases removed from V and 0 bases from J, the gap between germline ends came to 14 bases. CDR1 SGHVS and CDR2 FQNEAQ come from the germline V gene. The CDR3, as DNA: TGTGCCAGCAGCGCTACAGGGCCAAATAGCAATCAGCCCCAGCATTTT. Translated, it gives CASSATGPNSNQPQHF.

This clone is a singleton in its sample. The chain couples TRBV10-3 to TRBJ2-7; D uncertain. The germline V gene has CDR1 ENHRY and CDR2 SYGVKD. The CDR3 is made up of 13 amino acids. The ends were cut back, 3 bases at V and 2 bases at J, with 8 bases in the middle. The chain's CDR3 is CAISEKQTYEQYF. CDR3 in DNA: TGTGCCATCAGTGAAAAACAGACCTACGAGCAGTACTTC.

The chain combines TRBV30 with TRBJ1-5; no definite D call. The V end was cut by 2 bases, the J end by 6 bases, with 14 bases between. CDR1 GTSNPN and CDR2 SVGIG come from the germline V gene (reference sequence). The CDR3 loop spans 14 amino acids. The CDR3 coding sequence is TGTGCCTGGAGTTGGTGGATCGCGGGTCAGCCCCAGCATTTT. Translation gives CAWSWWIAGQPQHF.

This clone was observed once. The chain links TRBV5-1 to TRBJ2-1, with 9 bases matching TRBD1. CDR3 length: 14 residues. Germline assignment: CDR1 SGHRS and CDR2 YFSETQ. V gave up 0 bases and J gave up 6 bases; unmatched junction bases: 1. CDR3 sequence: CASSLAGQGNEQFF. CDR3 DNA: TGCGCCAGCAGCTTGGCGGGACAGGGCAATGAGCAGTTCTTC. Full variable domain (outside the CDR3, taken from reference TRBV5-1 and TRBJ2-1): KAGVTQTPRYLIKTRGQQVTLSCSPISGHRSVSWYQQTPGQGLQFLFEYFSETQRNKGNFPGRFSGRQFSNSRSEMNVSTLELGDSALYLCASSLAGQGNEQFFGPGTRLTVL.

The chain combines TRBV7-9 with TRBJ1-1, with unresolved D. Germline-derived CDR1 and CDR2 are SEHNR and FQNEAQ (reference sequence). The CDR3 is 15 residues long. With 0 bases removed from V and 1 base from J, the gap between germline ends came to 9 bases. CDR3 DNA sequence: TGTGCCAGCAGCTTAGCACGCGGGGAGAACACTGAAGCTTTCTTT. This codes for CASSLARGENTEAFF.

V is TRBV5-5 and J is TRBJ2-1; TRBD2 agrees at 7 bases. The CDR3 extends over 12 amino acids. The J segment lost 9 bases and the V segment lost 2 bases, leaving 2 bases of the junction unmatched. Per the germline V gene, CDR1 is SGHKS and CDR2 is YYEKEE (reference sequence). The CDR3 region is CASSLPSGEQFF. The DNA of the CDR3 is TGTGCCAGCAGCTTACCTAGCGGTGAGCAGTTCTTC.

This chain links TRBV29-1 with TRBJ1-1; TRBD1 might be the D (5 bases). The CDR3 has 13 residues. Germline CDR1 is SQVTM and CDR2 is ANQGSEA. V was clipped by 4 bases and J by 5 bases, with 14 bases between them. CDR3 residues: CSVVGVGGTEAFF. CDR3 nucleotide sequence: TGCAGCGTTGTGGGTGTGGGGGGAACTGAAGCTTTCTTT. Looking up the rest from reference TRBV29-1 and TRBJ1-1 gives the full variable domain: SAVISQKPSRDICQRGTSLTIQCQVDSQVTMMFWYRQQPGQSLTLIATANQGSEATYESGFVIDKFPISRPNLTFSTLTVSNMSPEDSSIYLCSVVGVGGTEAFFGQGTRLTVV.

This clone is a singleton in its sample. The rearrangement joins TRBV29-1 to TRBJ2-6; D may be TRBD2 (6 bases). This CDR3 is built from 15 residues. Germline V gives CDR1 SQVTM, CDR2 ANQGSEA. The V end was cut by 3 bases, the J end by 2 bases, with 11 bases between. The CDR3 is CSVDGGIAGANVLTF. Written as DNA, the CDR3 is TGCAGCGTTGACGGGGGTATAGCTGGGGCCAACGTCCTGACTTTC.

The V gene is TRBV6-5, the J gene TRBJ1-5; D may be TRBD1 (6 bases). This CDR3 comprises 15 residues. Trimming cost V 6 bases and J 3 bases, with 15 bases left between them. Germline lookup yields CDR1 MNHEY and CDR2 SVGAGI. The CDR3 coding sequence is TGTGCCAGCAGCCTCACAGGGCAATCCAATCAGCCCCAGCATTTT. Translation: CASSLTGQSNQPQHF.

The rearrangement uses TRBV28 and TRBJ2-5; tentatively, D is TRBD2 (5 bases). The CDR3 spans 12 residues. Per germline, CDR1 MDHEN and CDR2 SYDVKM. Trimming removed 5 bases from V and 3 bases from J, with 7 bases in between. The CDR3 sequence is CASSREEETQYF. CDR3 DNA: TGTGCCAGCAGTCGGGAAGAAGAGACCCAGTACTTC.

This clone was recorded once. The V gene is TRBV30, the J gene TRBJ2-1; D possibly corresponds to TRBD1 (5 bases). The CDR3 length is 13 residues. The V gene's germline CDR1 is GTSNPN and CDR2 SVGIG (reference sequence). V was pared by 0 bases and J by 4 bases, with 7 bases between. The CDR3 DNA reads as TGTGCCTGGAGTGTACAGGTTTACAATGAGCAGTTCTTC. Residues: CAWSVQVYNEQFF. Variable domain in full (rest from reference TRBV30 and TRBJ2-1): SQTIHQWPATLVQPVGSPLSLECTVEGTSNPNLYWYRQAAGRGLQLLFYSVGIGQISSEVPQNLSASRPQDRQFILSSKKLLLSDSGFYLCAWSVQVYNEQFFGPGTRLTVL.

V and J are TRBV7-2 and TRBJ2-2, with D perhaps TRBD2 (5 bases). This CDR3 spans 14 amino acids. Trimming shortened V by 0 bases and J by 5 bases, and 7 bases separated the two germline ends. Germline V lookup: CDR1 SGHTA, CDR2 FQGNSA. This chain's CDR3 is CASSLARETGELFF. Written as DNA, the CDR3 is TGTGCCAGCAGCTTAGCCCGGGAAACCGGGGAGCTGTTTTTT. Variable domain in full (rest from reference TRBV7-2 and TRBJ2-2): GAGVSQSPSNKVTEKGKDVELRCDPISGHTALYWYRQSLGQGLEFLIYFQGNSAPDKSGLPSDRFSAERTGGSVSTLTIQRTQQEDSAVYLCASSLARETGELFFGEGSRLTVL.

The V call is TRBV7-2, the J call TRBJ2-6; TRBD1 agrees at 8 bases. Germline assignment: CDR1 SGHTA and CDR2 FQGNSA. CDR3 length equals 19 residues. V shed 11 bases and J 1 base; nucleotides not matched to a gene: 19. The CDR3, as DNA: TGTGCCCTCAGGGATCCGGACAGGGTTCGGTCGTCTGGGGCCAACGTCCTGACTTTC. Translating gives CALRDPDRVRSSGANVLTF.

The chain combines TRBV4-2 with TRBJ2-1; 16 bases line up with TRBD2. This CDR3 is built from 16 residues. The V segment lost 2 bases and the J segment 9 bases; nucleotides outside the gene matches: 4. Looked up from germline, CDR1 is LGHNA and CDR2 is YNFKEQ. Here the CDR3 reads CASSQLGLAGGGEQFF. CDR3 sequence (DNA): TGTGCCAGCAGCCAATTGGGACTAGCGGGAGGGGGTGAGCAGTTCTTC.

This CDR3 is CASSLGGRGETETQYF. The CDR3 DNA reads as TGTGCCAGCAGCCTAGGTGGGCGGGGAGAGACGGAGACCCAGTACTTC. This chain joins TRBV7-3 and TRBJ2-5; possibly TRBD2 for D (6 bases). CDR1 and CDR2 (germline): SGHTA, FQGTGA. V lost 5 bases and J lost 5, with 21 bases in between. The CDR3 totals 16 residues.

The rearrangement uses TRBV28 and TRBJ1-5; D is uncertain. The V gene's germline CDR1 is MDHEN and CDR2 SYDVKM. V lost 5 bases, J lost 4 bases, and 12 bases lay in between. This CDR3 comprises 14 residues. The CDR3: CASSRSSKNQPQHF. CDR3 DNA: TGTGCCAGCAGTAGGAGTAGCAAGAATCAGCCCCAGCATTTT.

The J gene is TRBJ2-2, the V gene TRBV7-9, with TRBD2 identical over 10 bases. Unmatched junction bases numbered 10, after V lost 5 bases and J lost 7 bases. The CDR3 contains 16 residues. Germline V CDR1 and CDR2: SEHNR, FQNEAQ (reference sequence). In nucleotides, the CDR3 is TGTGCCAGCAGCGGCCCGGGACTAGCGTCGGGCGGGGAGCTGTTTTTT. This translates into CASSGPGLASGGELFF.

The chain recombines TRBV11-2 with TRBJ2-7; D is possibly TRBD2 (5 bases). The CDR3 spans 12 residues. The germline V and J ends were trimmed by 6 bases and 3 bases, with 9 bases remaining between them. The germline gives CDR1 SGHAT, CDR2 FQNNGV. CDR3 sequence (DNA): TGTGCCAGCAGTCTAGGGAGCTACGAGCAGTACTTC. Translating it yields CASSLGSYEQYF.

This chain uses TRBV11-2 with TRBJ2-7, with 7 nucleotides matching TRBD1. The CDR3 is 12 residues long. Germline CDR1 SGHAT, CDR2 FQNNGV. V lost 5 bases and J lost 5; bases outside the gene matches: 3. The chain's CDR3 is CASSPTGNEQYF. The CDR3 DNA follows: TGTGCCAGCAGCCCGACAGGGAACGAGCAGTACTTC.

The chain is built from TRBV5-1 and TRBJ2-1; TRBD1 matches 9 bases. The CDR3 consists of 15 residues. Germline values: CDR1 SGHRS, CDR2 YFSETQ. The ends lost 3 bases at V and 5 bases at J; junction bases unmatched: 6. The CDR3, as DNA: TGCGCCAGCAGCTCGACGGGACAGGGCAACAATGAGCAGTTCTTC. This gives the protein CASSSTGQGNNEQFF. The entire variable domain, with the rest obtained from reference TRBV5-1 and TRBJ2-1, is as follows: KAGVTQTPRYLIKTRGQQVTLSCSPISGHRSVSWYQQTPGQGLQFLFEYFSETQRNKGNFPGRFSGRQFSNSRSEMNVSTLELGDSALYLCASSSTGQGNNEQFFGPGTRLTVL.

The chain uses TRBV5-6 and TRBJ1-5; D remains ambiguous. V shed 0 bases and J shed 0 bases, with 10 bases lying between them. CDR1 SGHDT and CDR2 YYEEEE come from the germline V gene. The CDR3 extends over 16 amino acids. In nucleotides, the CDR3 is TGTGCCAGCAGCTTGGCACGCACATCTAGCAATCAGCCCCAGCATTTT. It encodes CASSLARTSSNQPQHF.

The V and J genes are TRBV9 and TRBJ2-2, with a tentative D call TRBD1 (5 bases). Germline V gene data show CDR1 as SGDLS and CDR2 as YYNGEE. V shed 4 bases and J shed 4 bases, with 14 bases lying between them. The CDR3 totals 15 residues. For the CDR3, the DNA is TGTGCCAGCAGCACTCAGGGTGGAGTCACCGGGGAGCTGTTTTTT. It encodes CASSTQGGVTGELFF.